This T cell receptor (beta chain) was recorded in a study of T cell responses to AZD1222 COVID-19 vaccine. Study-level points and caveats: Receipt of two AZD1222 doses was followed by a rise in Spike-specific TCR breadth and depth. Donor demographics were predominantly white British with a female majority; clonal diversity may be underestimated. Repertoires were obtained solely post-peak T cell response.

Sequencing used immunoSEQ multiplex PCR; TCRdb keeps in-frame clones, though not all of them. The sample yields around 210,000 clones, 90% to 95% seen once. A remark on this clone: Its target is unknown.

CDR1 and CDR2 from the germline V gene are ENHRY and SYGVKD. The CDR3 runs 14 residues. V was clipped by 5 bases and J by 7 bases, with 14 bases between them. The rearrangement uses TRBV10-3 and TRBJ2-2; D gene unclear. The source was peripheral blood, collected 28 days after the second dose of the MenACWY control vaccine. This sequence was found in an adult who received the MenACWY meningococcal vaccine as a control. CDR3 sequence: CAISLNSLGGELFF. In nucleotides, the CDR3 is TGTGCCATCAGTCTCAATTCCCTGGGCGGGGAGCTGTTTTTT.